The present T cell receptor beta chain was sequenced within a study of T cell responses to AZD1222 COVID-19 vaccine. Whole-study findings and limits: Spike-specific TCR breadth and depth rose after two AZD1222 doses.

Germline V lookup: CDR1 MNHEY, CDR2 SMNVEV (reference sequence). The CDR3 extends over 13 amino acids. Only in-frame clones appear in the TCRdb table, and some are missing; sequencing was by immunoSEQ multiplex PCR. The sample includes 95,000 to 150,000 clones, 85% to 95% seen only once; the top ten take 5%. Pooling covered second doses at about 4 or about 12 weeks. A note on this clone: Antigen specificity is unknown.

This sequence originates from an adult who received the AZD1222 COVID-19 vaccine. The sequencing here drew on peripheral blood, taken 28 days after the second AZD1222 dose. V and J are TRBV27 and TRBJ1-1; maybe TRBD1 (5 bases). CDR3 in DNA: TGTGCTTCAGGGCTCCAGGGGAACACTGAAGCTTTCTTT. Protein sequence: CASGLQGNTEAFF.